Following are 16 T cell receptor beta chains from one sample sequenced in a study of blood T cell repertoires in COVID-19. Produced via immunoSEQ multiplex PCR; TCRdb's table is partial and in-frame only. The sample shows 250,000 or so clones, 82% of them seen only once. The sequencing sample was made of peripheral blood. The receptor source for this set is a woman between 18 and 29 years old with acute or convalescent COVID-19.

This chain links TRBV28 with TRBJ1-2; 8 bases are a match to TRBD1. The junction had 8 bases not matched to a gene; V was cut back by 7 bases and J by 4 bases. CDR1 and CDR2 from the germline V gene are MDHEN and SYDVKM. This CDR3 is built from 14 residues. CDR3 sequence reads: CASIRTGSTYGYTF. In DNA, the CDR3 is TGTGCCAGCATTAGGACAGGGTCTACCTATGGCTACACCTTC.

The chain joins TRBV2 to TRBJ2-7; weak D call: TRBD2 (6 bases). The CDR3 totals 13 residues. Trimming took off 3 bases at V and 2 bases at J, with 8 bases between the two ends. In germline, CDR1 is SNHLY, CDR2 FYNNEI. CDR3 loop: CASSDGGAYEQYF. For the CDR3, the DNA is TGTGCCAGCAGTGACGGCGGGGCCTACGAGCAGTACTTC.

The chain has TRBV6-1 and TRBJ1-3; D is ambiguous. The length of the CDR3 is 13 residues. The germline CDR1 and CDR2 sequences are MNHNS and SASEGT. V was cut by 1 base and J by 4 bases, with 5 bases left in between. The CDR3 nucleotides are TGTGCCAGCAGTGAAGTTCGGGGAAACACCATATATTTT. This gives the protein CASSEVRGNTIYF.

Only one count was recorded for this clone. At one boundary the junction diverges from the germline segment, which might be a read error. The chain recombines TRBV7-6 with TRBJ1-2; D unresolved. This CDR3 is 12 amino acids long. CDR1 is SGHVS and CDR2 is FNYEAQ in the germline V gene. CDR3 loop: CASSHLNYGYIF. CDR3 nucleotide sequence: TGTGCCAGCAGCCACCTTAACTATGGCTACATCTTC.

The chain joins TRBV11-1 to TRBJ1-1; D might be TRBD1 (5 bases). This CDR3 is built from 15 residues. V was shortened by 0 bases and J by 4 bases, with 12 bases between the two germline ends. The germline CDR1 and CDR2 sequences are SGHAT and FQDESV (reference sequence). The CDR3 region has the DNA TGTGCCAGCAGCTTAGCGGGGGGAAGGAGCACTGAAGCTTTCTTT. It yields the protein CASSLAGGRSTEAFF.

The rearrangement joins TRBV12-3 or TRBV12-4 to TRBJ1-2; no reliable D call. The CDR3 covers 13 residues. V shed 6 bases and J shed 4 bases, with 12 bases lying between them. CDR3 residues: CASSLRRGYGYTF. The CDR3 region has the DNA TGTGCCAGCAGCCTCCGGCGGGGCTATGGCTACACCTTC.

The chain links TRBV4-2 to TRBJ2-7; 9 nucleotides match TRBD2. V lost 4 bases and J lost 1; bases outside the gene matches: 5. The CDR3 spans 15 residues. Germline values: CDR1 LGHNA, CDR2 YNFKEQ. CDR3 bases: TGTGCCAGCAGCCCTTTAGCGGGAGCTTCCTACGAGCAGTACTTC. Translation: CASSPLAGASYEQYF.

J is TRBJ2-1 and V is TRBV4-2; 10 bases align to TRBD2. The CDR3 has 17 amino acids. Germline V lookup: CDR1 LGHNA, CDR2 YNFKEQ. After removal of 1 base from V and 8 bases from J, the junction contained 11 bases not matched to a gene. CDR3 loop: CASSQVSPSGSPDEQFF. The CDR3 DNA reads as TGTGCCAGCAGCCAAGTCTCTCCTAGCGGGAGTCCGGATGAGCAGTTCTTC.

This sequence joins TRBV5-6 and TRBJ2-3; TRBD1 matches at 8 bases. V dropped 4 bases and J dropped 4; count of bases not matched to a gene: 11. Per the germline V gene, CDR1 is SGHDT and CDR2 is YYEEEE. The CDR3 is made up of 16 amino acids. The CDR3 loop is CASSPPDRAGADTQYF. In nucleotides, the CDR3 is TGTGCCAGCAGCCCACCGGACAGGGCTGGGGCAGATACGCAGTATTTT.

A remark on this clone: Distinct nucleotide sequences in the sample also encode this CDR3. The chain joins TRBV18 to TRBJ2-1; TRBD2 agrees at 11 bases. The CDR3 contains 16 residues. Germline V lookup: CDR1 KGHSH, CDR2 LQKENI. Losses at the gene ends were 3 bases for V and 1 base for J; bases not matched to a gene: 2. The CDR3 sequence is CASSPLAGGSYNEQFF. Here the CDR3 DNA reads TGTGCCAGCTCACCGTTAGCGGGAGGGTCCTACAATGAGCAGTTCTTC.

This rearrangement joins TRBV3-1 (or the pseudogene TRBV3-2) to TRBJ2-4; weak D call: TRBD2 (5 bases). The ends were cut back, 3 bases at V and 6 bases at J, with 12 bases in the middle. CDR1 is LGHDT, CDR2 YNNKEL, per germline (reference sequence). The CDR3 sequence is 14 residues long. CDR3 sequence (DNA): TGTGCCAGCAGCCATAGAAGAGGAGGAAACATTCAGTACTTC. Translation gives CASSHRRGGNIQYF.

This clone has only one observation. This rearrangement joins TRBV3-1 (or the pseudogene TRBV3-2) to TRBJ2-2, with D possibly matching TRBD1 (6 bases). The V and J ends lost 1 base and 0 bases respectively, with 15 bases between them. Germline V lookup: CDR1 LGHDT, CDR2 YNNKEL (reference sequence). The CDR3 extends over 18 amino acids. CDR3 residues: CASSQVPFGGSNTGELFF. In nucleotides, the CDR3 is TGTGCCAGCAGCCAAGTCCCCTTTGGGGGCTCGAACACCGGGGAGCTGTTTTTT.

The chain's CDR3 is CSASLGSHNQPQHF. CDR3 DNA: TGCAGTGCTAGTCTAGGGAGCCACAATCAGCCCCAGCATTTT. The chain employs TRBV20-1 and TRBJ1-5; no definite D call. Trimming left V 3 bases short and J 3 bases short, with 12 bases between. CDR3 length: 14 amino acids. Germline V gene sequence: CDR1 DFQATT, CDR2 SNEGSKA (reference sequence).

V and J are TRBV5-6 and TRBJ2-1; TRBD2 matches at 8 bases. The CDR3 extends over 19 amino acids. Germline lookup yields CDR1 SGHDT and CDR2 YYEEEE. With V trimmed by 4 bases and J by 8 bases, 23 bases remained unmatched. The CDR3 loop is CASSPKSTNSGIKVDEQFF. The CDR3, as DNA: TGTGCCAGCAGCCCAAAGTCTACAAATAGCGGGATAAAAGTCGATGAGCAGTTCTTC.

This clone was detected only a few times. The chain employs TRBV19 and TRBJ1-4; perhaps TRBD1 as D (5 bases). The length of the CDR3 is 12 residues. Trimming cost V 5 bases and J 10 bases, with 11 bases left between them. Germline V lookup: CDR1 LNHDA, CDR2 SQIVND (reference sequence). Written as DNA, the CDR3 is TGTGCCAGTAGTCGGTTGGGGGGAAAACTGTTTTTT. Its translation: CASSRLGGKLFF.

Here the CDR3 DNA reads TGTGCCAGCAGCGTAGTGGTGGGAGGGCCCGCCAATGAGCAGTTCTTC. Translation: CASSVVVGGPANEQFF. The chain has TRBV9 and TRBJ2-1; 7 nucleotides match TRBD2. Unmatched junction bases numbered 9, after V lost 0 bases and J lost 6 bases. CDR1 and CDR2 from the germline V gene are SGDLS and YYNGEE. The CDR3 loop spans 16 amino acids. The complete variable domain, with remaining parts taken from reference TRBV9 and TRBJ2-1, reads DSGVTQTPKHLITATGQRVTLRCSPRSGDLSVYWYQQSLDQGLQFLIQYYNGEERAKGNILERFSAQQFPDLHSELNLSSLELGDSALYFCASSVVVGGPANEQFFGPGTRLTVL.